Presented here are 19 T cell receptor beta chains from one specimen sequenced in a study of cytomegalovirus exposure and HLA in healthy donors. 60 Vbeta and 13 Jbeta primers were used in PCR. TCRdb's table, derived via immunoSEQ multiplex PCR, lists solely in-frame clones and lacks some. The profile shows over 60,000 clones, 60% to 75% of them singletons. Material for sequencing was PBMCs. These receptors were taken from a male donor in good health and CMV-seropositive.

This chain connects TRBV5-6 to TRBJ2-5; 9 bases map to TRBD1. CDR3 length equals 17 residues. The germline gives CDR1 SGHDT, CDR2 YYEEEE. After removal of 5 bases from V and 4 bases from J, the junction contained 15 bases not matched to a gene. The CDR3 protein is CASSRPGQGLTSETQYF. For the CDR3, the DNA is TGTGCCAGCAGTCGCCCGGGACAGGGCCTGACGTCAGAGACCCAGTACTTC.

The chain employs TRBV10-1 and TRBJ2-1; maybe TRBD2 (5 bases). This CDR3 spans 13 amino acids. CDR1 and CDR2 from the germline V gene are WNHNN and SYGVQD (reference sequence). The V end lost 2 bases, the J end lost 8 bases, and 10 bases lay between the germline ends. The CDR3 coding sequence is TGCGCCAGCAGTGAGGATGTGAGGGATGAGCAGTTCTTC. It encodes CASSEDVRDEQFF.

The chain uses TRBV10-3 and TRBJ2-6; D not resolved. Germline loops: CDR1 ENHRY, CDR2 SYGVKD. This CDR3 comprises 17 residues. Trimming stripped 1 base from V and 0 bases from J, with 10 bases between. CDR3 bases: TGTGCCATCAGTGAGTACGGGTTCCCCTCTGGGGCCAACGTCCTGACTTTC. It yields the protein CAISEYGFPSGANVLTF.

This clone has a handful of counts. At one end, the junction sequence differs from germline, possibly due to a read error. The chain combines TRBV7-9 with TRBJ2-2; TRBD1 is a possible D gene (6 bases). This CDR3 has 16 amino acids. CDR1 is SEHNR, CDR2 FQNEAQ, per germline (reference sequence). The CDR3 region has the DNA TGTTCCAGCAGCTATTGGGACACCTCGAACACCGGGGAGCTGTTTTTT. It codes for CSSSYWDTSNTGELFF.

V and J are TRBV5-5 and TRBJ2-7, with TRBD1 matching 9 bases. V was clipped by 4 bases and J by 2 bases; unmatched bases: 7. Germline V lookup: CDR1 SGHKS, CDR2 YYEKEE (reference sequence). CDR3 length equals 15 residues. The CDR3 DNA reads as TGTGCCAGCAGCGTGTCCGGGACAGGGCCCTACGAGCAGTACTTC. Protein product: CASSVSGTGPYEQYF.

This chain connects TRBV7-9 to TRBJ1-5; no clear D gene. V was shortened by 5 bases and J by 5 bases, with 10 bases between the two germline ends. In germline, CDR1 is SEHNR, CDR2 FQNEAQ (reference sequence). CDR3 length: 13 residues. CDR3 in amino acids: CASSQSQDQPQHF. CDR3 DNA sequence: TGTGCCAGCAGCCAATCGCAGGATCAGCCCCAGCATTTT.

This clone was seen only a few times. This chain links TRBV18 with TRBJ2-3; 12 positions agree with TRBD2. Germline CDR1 and CDR2: KGHSH and LQKENI. The CDR3 totals 17 residues. The ends lost 3 bases at V and 1 base at J; junction bases unmatched: 5. The CDR3 protein is CASSPRTSGDRTDTQYF. CDR3 DNA sequence: TGTGCCAGCTCACCGCGGACTAGCGGGGATCGCACAGATACGCAGTATTTT.

This chain connects TRBV12-5 to TRBJ2-7, with 9 bases matching TRBD2. This CDR3 region has 14 residues. V was clipped by 3 bases and J by 4 bases; unmatched bases: 4. Germline V lookup: CDR1 LGHNT, CDR2 FRNRAP. CDR3 sequence: CASGFGSGSYEQYF. The CDR3 DNA is TGTGCTAGTGGTTTCGGTAGCGGGAGTTACGAGCAGTACTTC.

The rearrangement uses TRBV11-3 and TRBJ2-2, with 8 bases aligning to TRBD1. This CDR3 comprises 15 residues. After removal of 4 bases from V and 1 base from J, the junction contained 2 bases not matched to a gene. Germline V gene sequence: CDR1 SGHNT, CDR2 YENEEA. CDR3 protein: CASSSGGGNTGELFF. The CDR3 region has the DNA TGTGCCAGCAGCTCAGGGGGCGGGAACACCGGGGAGCTGTTTTTT.

Points on this clone: One junction end does not reproduce the germline sequence, and a read error may be involved. The V gene is TRBV7-9, the J gene TRBJ1-4; 12 bases are a match to TRBD1. Per the germline V gene, CDR1 is SEHNR and CDR2 is FQNEAQ (reference sequence). The CDR3 totals 16 residues. The CDR3 is CSSSLGQGAINEKLFF. As DNA, the CDR3 is TGTTCCAGCAGCTTGGGACAGGGGGCGATTAATGAAAAACTGTTTTTT.

The table lists this clone with a few counts. The chain employs TRBV6-1 and TRBJ1-1; possible D gene TRBD1, 5 bases. The germline gives CDR1 MNHNS, CDR2 SASEGT. Trimming removed 6 bases at V and 2 bases at J, with 13 bases between. The length of the CDR3 is 14 residues. The CDR3 spells CASRGFRGNTEAFF. The DNA for the CDR3 is TGTGCCAGCAGGGGTTTTAGGGGCAACACTGAAGCTTTCTTT.

This sequence joins TRBV6-4 and TRBJ2-3; 8 bases line up with TRBD2. CDR1 and CDR2 from the germline V gene are MRHNA and SNTAGT. The CDR3 contains 14 residues. Trimming took 3 bases from V and 1 from J; bases not matched to a gene: 0. Here the CDR3 DNA reads TGTGCCAGCAGTGAAGCGGGAGGCACAGATACGCAGTATTTT. Encoded protein: CASSEAGGTDTQYF.

The rearrangement uses TRBV29-1 and TRBJ1-5; no reliable D call. CDR3 size: 13 residues. V was cut by 4 bases and J by 7 bases, with 14 bases left in between. CDR1 SQVTM and CDR2 ANQGSEA come from the germline V gene. The CDR3 reads CSVAWDRGQPQHF. The CDR3 DNA reads TGCAGCGTTGCTTGGGATCGGGGACAGCCCCAGCATTTT.

The V gene is TRBV5-1, the J gene TRBJ2-2, with 9 positions matching TRBD2. V gave up 4 bases and J gave up 6 bases; unmatched junction bases: 7. The CDR3 consists of 15 residues. Germline-derived CDR1 and CDR2 are SGHRS and YFSETQ. CDR3 nucleotides: TGCGCCAGCAGCACAAGGACTAGCGTCGCCGGGGAGCTGTTTTTT. Protein: CASSTRTSVAGELFF.

The V gene is TRBV20-1, the J gene TRBJ1-2, with a tentative D call TRBD1 (6 bases). The CDR3 loop spans 11 amino acids. The V end lost 1 base, the J end lost 11 bases, and 11 bases lay between the germline ends. Germline V gene sequence: CDR1 DFQATT, CDR2 SNEGSKA (reference sequence). CDR3 residues: CSARAYQGYTF. CDR3 in DNA: TGCAGTGCTAGAGCTTATCAGGGGTACACCTTC.

J is TRBJ1-1 and V is TRBV29-1; possibly TRBD1 for D (6 bases). The length of the CDR3 is 13 residues. CDR1 is SQVTM, CDR2 ANQGSEA, per germline. The V and J ends lost 4 bases and 6 bases respectively, with 15 bases between them. This CDR3 reads CSVGGRRVAEAFF. In nucleotides, the CDR3 is TGCAGCGTTGGGGGGCGGCGTGTTGCTGAAGCTTTCTTT.

This CDR3 is CASSLGGSEQYF. CDR3 sequence (DNA): TGTGCCAGCAGCTTAGGTGGGAGCGAGCAGTACTTC. The chain combines TRBV11-3 with TRBJ2-7, with D tentatively TRBD2 (5 bases). The CDR3 loop spans 12 amino acids. V gave up 1 base and J gave up 6 bases, with 7 bases separating them. From germline, CDR1 is SGHNT and CDR2 YENEEA.

V is TRBV7-2 and J is TRBJ1-2; 7 bases fit TRBD1. Germline V gene sequence: CDR1 SGHTA, CDR2 FQGNSA. The J segment lost 8 bases and the V segment lost 1 base, leaving 13 bases of the junction unmatched. This CDR3 comprises 16 residues. Written as DNA, the CDR3 is TGTGCCAGCAGCTTAGGAGTCGAGACAGGGATGGGAGGCTACACCTTC. It codes for CASSLGVETGMGGYTF.

The rearrangement joins TRBV6-5 to TRBJ1-2; D remains ambiguous. The CDR3 has 14 residues. V lost 5 bases and J 0 bases, leaving 10 bases between the germline ends. Germline CDR1 is MNHEY and CDR2 is SVGAGI. CDR3 coding DNA: TGTGCCAGCAGTGCACAAGTATCTAACTATGGCTACACCTTC. It specifies CASSAQVSNYGYTF.